The present entry profiles one TCR beta chain with its context. What antigen it recognizes has not been identified. There are no base qualities to consult, and no much larger clone falls within one base. These data come from a study of blood T cell repertoires in COVID-19 (dated by TCRdb to 2020 to 2021). Some background on the complete study: Samples covering the acute and convalescent phases of COVID-19 were provided by collaborators in the United States, Italy and Spain. Samples were obtained from the ongoing ImmuneRACE study (first 160 participants) and from roughly 1,300 subjects provided by 6 global collaborators. Nearly every sample came with metadata listing a de-identified subject ID, COVID-19 status, age in years and sex. The prospective study material was composed of cDNA or gDNA derived from T cells, B-cell-depleted T cells, or PBMCs. The dataset comprised deeply sampled blood TCRbeta repertoires from subjects exposed to, actively infected with, or recovered from COVID-19. The repertoires were released in a freely available public database intended as a resource for research on the immune response to SARS-CoV-2. Where available, HLA class I and class II types were taken from metadata supplied by the sample provider and were not determined by assay-based typing.

The CDR3 runs 14 amino acids, cysteine and phenylalanine included. The kept DNA is CDR3 alone, 42 bases in frame from the first base. Trimmed from V: 5 bases; trimmed from J: 5 bases; junction bases lacking a gene match: 7. CDR1 and CDR2 are read off the germline V gene (reference sequence) as MNHEY and SMNVEV. The immunoSEQ Assay, a bias-controlled multiplex PCR, was used to amplify TCRbeta CDR3 regions from genomic DNA. Per the original workflow: The number of nucleated cells in each sample was estimated from the amplification of reference gene primers within the assay. Sequence reads were collapsed and filtered to measure the absolute abundance of every unique TCRbeta CDR3 rearrangement. Productive Simpson clonality was computed per sample as the square root of Simpson's diversity index over productive rearrangements. In TCRdb, the immuneACCESS table is reduced to in-frame sequences with V and J assigned. These tables do not hold every clone; where another copy was compared, an unresolved V gene accounts for under half, and the others remain unexplained. V, J and clone size are taken as reported in that table, and D and trimming were inferred from the DNA itself. Within this sample are fewer than 60,000 clones, with around 88% of them counted one time only. Jointly, the top ten make up approximately 15% of the sample.

Whole blood was collected in K2EDTA tubes by collaborating institutions according to the institutions' own protocols. For TCRbeta analysis, collaborator samples were shipped as frozen whole blood, as isolated PBMCs, or as DNA extracted from either sample type. What the work shows at the level of the full study, not this receptor alone: How much clinical and demographic metadata was included differed by source and by participant, and the metadata was provided uncurated.

The rearrangement combines TRBV27 with TRBJ2-3, and TRBD1 aligns with 7 junction nucleotides. This TCR was sampled from a human donor in a cohort sampled during active COVID-19. Source material: peripheral blood. The CDR3 here reads CASSATGFEDTQYF. The sequenced DNA: TGTGCCAGCAGTGCGACAGGGTTTGAAGATACGCAGTATTTT.